The entry that follows covers one T cell receptor (beta chain) sequence. What it binds is not known. The sample has other DNA sequences that encode this CDR3 too. The data were taken from a study of tumor-infiltrating lymphocytes in localized non-small cell lung cancer. Turning to the study itself: Several tumor histologies, both smoking statuses, and some post-neoadjuvant chemotherapy samples were included.

Study-level points and caveats: Available tissue quantity limited TCR sequencing to a patient subset.

CDR1 SGHTA and CDR2 FQGNSA come from the germline V gene. This CDR3 is built from 15 residues. V was pared by 5 bases and J by 5 bases, with 3 bases of the junction left unmatched. Sequencing used immunoSEQ multiplex PCR; TCRdb keeps in-frame clones, though not all of them. The data hold 21,000 or so clones, with around 73% observed a single time. This clonotype originated in a human donor with non-small cell lung cancer. The specimen sequenced was lung tumor tissue. The J gene is TRBJ2-2, the V gene TRBV7-2, with TRBD2 matching over 12 bases. Here the CDR3 reads CASSPGTSGTGELFF. The CDR3 DNA sequence: TGTGCCAGCAGCCCCGGGACTAGCGGGACCGGGGAGCTGTTTTTT.